This TCR beta chain was profiled in a study of control samples from healthy donors and cancer patients. TCRdb's table, derived via immunoSEQ multiplex PCR, lists solely in-frame clones and lacks some. Seen here are roughly 160,000 clones, just over 85% observed once, and the top ten hold roughly 5.3%. This CDR3 is built from 17 residues. CDR1 LGHNA and CDR2 YNFKEQ come from the germline V gene. V shed 1 base and J 5 bases; nucleotides not matched to a gene: 10. This clone appeared once. Sequenced sample: blood. The sequence came from a woman aged 25 to 45 in good health. This sequence joins TRBV4-2 and TRBJ2-7; 11 bases line up with TRBD1. The CDR3 nucleotides are TGTGCCAGCAGCCAAGGATTGAAACCGGGACAGGGGGACGAGCAGTACTTC. As protein: CASSQGLKPGQGDEQYF.